The T cell receptor (beta chain) described here comes from a study of beta chain features in type 1 diabetes. Isolated RNA was reverse transcribed in full, so expressed TCRB transcripts were sequenced. Clones were sequenced by immunoSEQ multiplex PCR, and TCRdb holds only the in-frame ones, with some missing. In the table there are about 190,000 clones, approximately 7.8% of which are singletons. General observations from the study: When Type 1 diabetes patients were examined, their TCRB CDR3s proved moderately but significantly shorter in all four CD4+ subsets.

Per the germline V gene, CDR1 is LNHDA and CDR2 is SQIVND (reference sequence). The germline V and J ends were trimmed by 2 bases and 3 bases, with 4 bases remaining between them. CDR3 length: 12 residues. There are a few counts of this clone. Its antigen is currently unknown. Sequenced sample: central memory CD4+ T cells from blood. The J gene is TRBJ1-2, the V gene TRBV19, with no clear D. The TCR sequence derives from a woman aged 40 to 49 with type 1 diabetes. Here the CDR3 reads CASSIIDYGYTF. The CDR3 nucleotides read TGTGCCAGTAGTATAATCGACTATGGCTACACCTTC.